These T cell receptor beta chains were read from a single sample in a study of blood T cell repertoires in COVID-19. The method was immunoSEQ multiplex PCR; TCRdb's version includes in-frame clones alone and lacks a portion of them. This table holds some 100,000 clones, 70% to 85% found once. The specimen sequenced was peripheral blood. The receptors here all came from a woman aged 60 to 75 with acute or convalescent COVID-19. Each CDR3 is given with its conserved first and last residue. The D gene is left open where the match is weak. Rows may omit the clone size; those that give it use once, few, many or a size class.

TRBV5-4	TRBJ2-6	16	.	.	TGTGCCAGCAGCTTTTTTTCCATCTCTGGGGCCAACGTCCTGACTTTC	CASSFFSISGANVLTF
TRBV3-1/TRBV3-2	TRBJ2-7	12	.	.	TGTGCCAGCAGTTACGACGGAGGCGAGCAGTACTTC	CASSYDGGEQYF
TRBV19	TRBJ1-2	12	.	.	TGTGCCAGTAGTACCAGGGTGGGTGGCTACACCTTC	CASSTRVGGYTF
TRBV28	TRBJ1-2	11	.	.	TGTGCCAGCAGCCCACTTAGTGGCTACACCTTC	CASSPLSGYTF
TRBV11-3	TRBJ2-5	13	.	.	TGTGCCAGCAGCGCCACTAGAGGCGAGACCCAGTACTTC	CASSATRGETQYF
TRBV7-8	TRBJ1-4	15	.	.	TGTGCCAGCAGCTCCCCGCGGGGGGCTGGGGAAAAACTGTTTTTT	CASSSPRGAGEKLFF
TRBV6-7	TRBJ2-5	17	.	TRBD2	TGTGCCAGCAGTTACCCCGGGACTAGCGGGGACCAAGAGACCCAGTACTTC	CASSYPGTSGDQETQYF
TRBV28	TRBJ1-2	15	.	TRBD1	TGTGCCAGCAGCAAACCTCAGGGGGTAGGCGATGGCTACACCTTC	CASSKPQGVGDGYTF
TRBV5-1	TRBJ1-1	17	.	TRBD1	TGCGCCAGCAGCTTGACTCCGGGACAGGGGTTGTACACTGAAGCTTTCTTT	CASSLTPGQGLYTEAFF
TRBV18	TRBJ2-1	16	.	TRBD2	TGTGCCAGCTCACCGGGAGGGACTAGGGCCTACAATGAGCAGTTCTTC	CASSPGGTRAYNEQFF
TRBV6-2/TRBV6-3	TRBJ2-1	18	.	TRBD2	TGTGCCAGCAGTTACGGGACAAAGCCGGGACTAGCGGGAGGTGAGCAGTTCTTC	CASSYGTKPGLAGGEQFF
TRBV10-3	TRBJ1-6	15	once	TRBD1	TGTGCCATCAGAGCCCGGGACAGCGATACGGCACCCCTCCACTTT	CAIRARDSDTAPLHF
TRBV6-5	TRBJ2-7	14	.	TRBD2	TGTGCCAGCAGAAGCGGGGCGGGGGGTCTCGAGCAGTACTTC	CASRSGAGGLEQYF
TRBV5-6	TRBJ1-4	16	.	.	TGTGCCAGCAGCTTGCGCGGAGGACCCAATAATGAAAAACTGTTTTTT	CASSLRGGPNNEKLFF
TRBV4-2	TRBJ1-5	15	.	TRBD1	TGTGCCAGCAGCCAAGTAATACAGGGGGATCAGCCCCAGCATTTT	CASSQVIQGDQPQHF
TRBV7-9	TRBJ1-1	15	.	.	TGTGCCACCGTTCTACAGGGATCTCGGGGCACTGAAGCTTTCTTT	CATVLQGSRGTEAFF
TRBV6-6	TRBJ1-6	14	.	.	TGTGCCAGCAGTTACCCAGAAATGAATTCACCCCTCCACTTT	CASSYPEMNSPLHF
TRBV5-6	TRBJ2-2	16	.	TRBD2	TGTGCCAGCAGCTCCCTAGCGGGGGTATGGACCGGGGAGCTGTTTTTT	CASSSLAGVWTGELFF
TRBV6-4	TRBJ2-3	15	.	TRBD1	TGTGCCAGCAGTGAGGGACAGGGGGCAATAGATACGCAGTATTTT	CASSEGQGAIDTQYF
TRBV30	TRBJ1-2	15	.	TRBD1	TGTGCCTGGAGTGACGGACAGGCGAATCCCTATGGCTACACCTTC	CAWSDGQANPYGYTF
TRBV5-1	TRBJ1-2	14	few	.	TGCGCCAGCAGCTTTAGGGGGACTAAGGGTGGCTACACCTTC	CASSFRGTKGGYTF
TRBV28	TRBJ1-5	15	.	TRBD1	TGTGCCAGCAGTGAGACTACAGGGGGCATTCAGCCCCAGCATTTT	CASSETTGGIQPQHF
TRBV6-5	TRBJ1-1	16	few	.	TGTGCCAGCAGTTACTCGACCGGGAAAGCGAACACTGAAGCTTTCTTT	CASSYSTGKANTEAFF
TRBV29-1	TRBJ2-7	11	.	.	TGCAGCGTTGCCACGGCCTACGAGCAGTACTTC	CSVATAYEQYF
TRBV7-9	TRBJ1-2	12	.	.	TGTGCCAGCAGCCCTGGAGGGGTTGGCTACACCTTC	CASSPGGVGYTF
TRBV11-3	TRBJ2-3	15	.	.	TGTGCCAGCAGCGTGTATTCAGTTGGCACAGATACGCAGTATTTT	CASSVYSVGTDTQYF
TRBV11-3	TRBJ2-2	15	.	.	TGTGCCAGCAGCTTAACAGGAGCGAACACCGGGGAGCTGTTTTTT	CASSLTGANTGELFF
TRBV6-2/TRBV6-3	TRBJ1-5	16	.	.	TGTGCCAGCAGTTACGCTCAGACTGCTAGCAATCAGCCCCAGCATTTT	CASSYAQTASNQPQHF
TRBV29-1	TRBJ2-3	14	.	.	TGCAGCGAGTTGGACGGAGGAAGAACAGATACGCAGTATTTT	CSELDGGRTDTQYF